The clone carrying this T cell receptor (beta chain) was seen just once. Its specificity is unknown. The CDR3 totals 12 residues. Germline-derived CDR1 and CDR2 are MNHNS and SASEGT. The germline V and J ends were trimmed by 9 bases and 5 bases, with 13 bases remaining between them. This record comes from a study of cytomegalovirus exposure and HLA in healthy donors. Study-wide results and caveats: The study designated fewer than 200 TCR beta chains cytomegalovirus-associated. Among immune exposure information, only CMV serostatus was available.

The PCR used 60 Vbeta and 13 Jbeta primers. Measured with immunoSEQ multiplex PCR; TCRdb has only the in-frame clones, and not every one. The repertoire consists of about 89,000 clones, with around 85% occurring once and the leading ten covering about 7.7%. The chain has TRBV6-1 and TRBJ1-1; D not resolved. This receptor was taken from a man aged 40-49 years in good health and CMV-seropositive. The material sequenced was PBMCs. The CDR3 spells CASAVFGTEAFF. CDR3 sequence (DNA): TGTGCCAGTGCCGTGTTCGGGACTGAAGCTTTCTTT.